This TCR beta chain was found in a study of blood T cell repertoires in COVID-19. About the study: Samples came from the United States, Italy and Spain, spanning acute and convalescent COVID-19. PBMCs, B-cell-depleted T cells, or T cells provided the cDNA or gDNA that made up the material.

Original processing notes: Researchers report that nucleated cell counts were estimated from reference gene primer amplification. TCRdb's table, derived via immunoSEQ multiplex PCR, lists solely in-frame clones and lacks some. The DNA was the basis for D and trimming; V, J and clone size are from that table. The table records 49,000 or so clones, about nine tenths of them present only once. Per the germline V gene, CDR1 is GTSNPN and CDR2 is SVGIG (reference sequence). Trimming took 1 base from V and 5 from J; bases not matched to a gene: 3. This CDR3 region has 14 residues. Material: peripheral blood. The chain links TRBV30 to TRBJ1-5; TRBD1 agrees at 9 bases. The sequence was collected from a man over 45 with active COVID-19. The CDR3 DNA follows: TGTGCCTGGAGTGCACAGGGGGCATATCAGCCCCAGCATTTT. Translating it yields CAWSAQGAYQPQHF. Full variable domain (rest looked up from reference TRBV30 and TRBJ1-5): SQTIHQWPATLVQPVGSPLSLECTVEGTSNPNLYWYRQAAGRGLQLLFYSVGIGQISSEVPQNLSASRPQDRQFILSSKKLLLSDSGFYLCAWSAQGAYQPQHFGDGTRLSIL.